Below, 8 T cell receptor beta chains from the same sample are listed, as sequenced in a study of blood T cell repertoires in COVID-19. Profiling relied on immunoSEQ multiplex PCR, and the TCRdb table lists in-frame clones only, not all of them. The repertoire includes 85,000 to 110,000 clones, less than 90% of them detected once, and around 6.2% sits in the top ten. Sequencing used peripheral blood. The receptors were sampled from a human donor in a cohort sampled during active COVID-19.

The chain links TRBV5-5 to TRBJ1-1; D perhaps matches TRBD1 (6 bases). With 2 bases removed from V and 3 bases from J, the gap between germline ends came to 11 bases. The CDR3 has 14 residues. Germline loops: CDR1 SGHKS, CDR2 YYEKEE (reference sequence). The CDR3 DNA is TGTGCCAGCAGCTTTGGGGGCGCCTACACTGAAGCTTTCTTT. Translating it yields CASSFGGAYTEAFF.

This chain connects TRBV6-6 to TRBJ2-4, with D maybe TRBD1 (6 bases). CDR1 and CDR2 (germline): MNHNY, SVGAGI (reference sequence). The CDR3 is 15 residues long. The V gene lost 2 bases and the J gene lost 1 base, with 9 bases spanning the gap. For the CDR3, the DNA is TGTGCCAGCAGTTACGTACAGGGCGCCAAAAACATTCAGTACTTC. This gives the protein CASSYVQGAKNIQYF.

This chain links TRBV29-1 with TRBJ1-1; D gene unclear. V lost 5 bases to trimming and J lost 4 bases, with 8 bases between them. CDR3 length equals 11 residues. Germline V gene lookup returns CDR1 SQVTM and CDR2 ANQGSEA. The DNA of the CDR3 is TGCAGCGTTTCGGTTGGCACTGAAGCTTTCTTT. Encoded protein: CSVSVGTEAFF.

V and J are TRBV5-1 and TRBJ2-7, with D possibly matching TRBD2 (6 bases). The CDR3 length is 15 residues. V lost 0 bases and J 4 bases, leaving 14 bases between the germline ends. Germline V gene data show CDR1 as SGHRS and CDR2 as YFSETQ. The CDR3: CASSLDGGVRYEQYF. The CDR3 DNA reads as TGCGCCAGCAGCTTGGACGGGGGAGTGAGATACGAGCAGTACTTC.

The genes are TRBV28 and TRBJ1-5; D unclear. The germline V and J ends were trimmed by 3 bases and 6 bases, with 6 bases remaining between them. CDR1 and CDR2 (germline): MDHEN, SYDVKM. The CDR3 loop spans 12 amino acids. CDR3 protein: CASSFPGQPQHF. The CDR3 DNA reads TGTGCCAGCAGTTTTCCCGGTCAGCCCCAGCATTTT.

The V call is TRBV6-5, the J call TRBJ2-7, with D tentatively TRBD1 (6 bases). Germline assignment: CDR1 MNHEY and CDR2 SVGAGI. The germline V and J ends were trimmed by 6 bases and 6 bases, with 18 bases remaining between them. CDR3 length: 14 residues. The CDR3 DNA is TGTGCCAGCAGGGACAGCTTCAACACCCTCGAGCAGTACTTC. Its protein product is CASRDSFNTLEQYF.

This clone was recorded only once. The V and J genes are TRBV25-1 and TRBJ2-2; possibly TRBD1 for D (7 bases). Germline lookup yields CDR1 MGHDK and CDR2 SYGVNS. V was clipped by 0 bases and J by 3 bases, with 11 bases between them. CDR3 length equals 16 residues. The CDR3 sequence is CASSEYGGGDTGELFF. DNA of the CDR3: TGTGCCAGCAGTGAATATGGAGGGGGCGACACCGGGGAGCTGTTTTTT.

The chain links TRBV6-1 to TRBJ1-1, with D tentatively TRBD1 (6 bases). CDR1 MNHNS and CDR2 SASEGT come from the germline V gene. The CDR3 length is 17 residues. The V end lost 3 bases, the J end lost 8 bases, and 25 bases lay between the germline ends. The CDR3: CASSDFGGRHFDFEAFF. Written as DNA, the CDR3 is TGTGCCAGCAGTGATTTCGGGGGGCGCCACTTCGACTTCGAAGCTTTCTTT.